The present entry profiles one T cell receptor (beta chain) with its context. Its antigen is currently unknown. The entry originates in a study of cytomegalovirus exposure and HLA in healthy donors. General observations from the study: Association of a missense DCLRE1C variant with TCR beta V- and J-gene trimming was reported in a later analysis.

Both 60 Vbeta primers and 13 Jbeta primers went into the PCR. TCRdb's table, derived via immunoSEQ multiplex PCR, lists solely in-frame clones and lacks some. The table has under 130,000 clones, approximately 70% seen once; the top ten hold less than 4.5%. Germline V gene sequence: CDR1 SGHRS, CDR2 YFSETQ. This CDR3 spans 15 amino acids. V was pared by 5 bases and J by 2 bases, with 14 bases between. Source material: PBMCs. The chain employs TRBV5-1 and TRBJ1-5; D is unresolved. The sequence was collected from a man between 25 and 39 years old in good health and CMV-seropositive. CDR3 region: CASRTTGEGNQPQHF. Written as DNA, the CDR3 is TGCGCCAGCAGGACCACGGGAGAAGGCAATCAGCCCCAGCATTTT. The full variable domain, in which reference TRBV5-1 and TRBJ1-5 provide the parts outside the CDR3, is KAGVTQTPRYLIKTRGQQVTLSCSPISGHRSVSWYQQTPGQGLQFLFEYFSETQRNKGNFPGRFSGRQFSNSRSEMNVSTLELGDSALYLCASRTTGEGNQPQHFGDGTRLSIL.